A selection of T cell receptor beta chains follows, all from one sample in a study of blood T cell repertoires in COVID-19. Data came from immunoSEQ multiplex PCR; TCRdb stores just in-frame clones and leaves some out. This table has nearly 50,000 clones, about 88% appearing once. The sequencing input was peripheral blood. The receptors originated from a middle-aged man with active COVID-19. Each CDR3 is given with its conserved first and last residue. The D gene is left open where the match is weak.

V,D,CDR3
TRBV15,-,CATRLRTTTGELFF
TRBV9,-,CASHTQVNANTGELFF
TRBV28,-,CASSFNYEQYF
TRBV7-9,TRBD1,CASSIWDREITGELFF
TRBV11-2,TRBD1,CASSSHDRAPDEQYF
TRBV7-9,-,CASSHRGTNEKLFF
TRBV3-1/TRBV3-2,-,CASSQANGGRGEQYF
TRBV30,TRBD2,CASEREGNNEQFF
TRBV12-3/TRBV12-4,-,CASSFNRNEQFF
TRBV30,-,CAWSSGPATNEKLFF
TRBV30,TRBD1,CAWSVKRQGTSPLHF
TRBV7-3,TRBD2,CASSALTSVRNEQFF
TRBV11-2,TRBD1,CASSTQGDTEAFF
TRBV30,TRBD1,CAWSNPLTGGYETQYF
TRBV7-8,-,CASSPETGTPNTEAFF
TRBV19,-,CASSPTRGSSGNTIYF
TRBV5-1,TRBD1,CASSLTGQGNQPQHF
TRBV20-1,TRBD2,CSASKAEGGGVYNEQFF
TRBV29-1,TRBD2,CSVERAGGPNEQFF
TRBV14,-,CASSQGGDGGLHF
TRBV2,-,CASSERGNQPQHF
TRBV18,-,CASSPRGATNEKLFF
TRBV7-9,-,CASSQTAGTRAFF
TRBV29-1,TRBD2,CSVERRAGYEQFF
TRBV5-8,-,CASSFNWAETQYF
TRBV18,-,CASSPGPFTDTQYF
TRBV19,TRBD2,CASSIGPGLAGGEQFF
TRBV29-1,TRBD2,CSVVPFTSGASSYNEQFF